The T cell receptor beta chain described here comes from a study of human T cells and chemical hapten exposure. The germline gives CDR1 MNHEY, CDR2 SVGEGT. CDR3 length: 16 amino acids. J was trimmed by 8 bases and V by 2 bases; bases with no gene match: 10. Via MiXCR, TCRdb re-called the RACE reads, giving one row per CDR3 protein. The sample has roughly 97,000 distinct CDR3 sequences; 25% to 35% are singletons. Documented time point: patch test 3, about 24 weeks after DPC sensitization. Treatment of the sample: therapeutic diphenylcyclopropenone sensitization with weekly scalp DPC. Study-wide results and caveats: A positive correlation with patch test score was found for PT1 expanded TCR counts.

As to this clonotype: What it recognizes is unknown.

V is TRBV6-2 or TRBV6-3 and J is TRBJ2-1, with 9 bases lining up with TRBD2. The source is a man aged 35 to 55 with alopecia areata. Some clones in this sample may be carry-over from other donors' samples. The input for sequencing was whole blood, taken in connection with sensitization to the hapten diphenylcyclopropenone (DPC). CDR3 residues: CASSYEASGERDEQFF. The CDR3 DNA is TGTGCCAGCAGTTACGAGGCTAGCGGGGAGAGGGATGAGCAGTTCTTC.